The clone carrying this T cell receptor beta chain was seen many times. These data originate in a study of spatial heterogeneity in lung cancer. About the research overall: Detected beta-chain sequences consistently exceeded alpha-chain sequences.

The CDR3 runs 12 residues. V was clipped by 6 bases and J by 1 base, with 6 bases between them. From the 5' RACE reads, TCRdb called clonotypes with MiXCR, one entry per CDR3 protein. The sample contains roughly 99,000 distinct CDR3 sequences, just under 20% of which appear only once. Described time point: blood at routine non-recurrence follow-up after resection. This specimen was PBMCs, taken at follow-up. The origin of this receptor is a male donor with early-stage non-small cell lung cancer. This chain connects TRBV12-3 or TRBV12-4 to TRBJ1-1, with D hard to call. CDR3 amino acids: CASSPQNTEAFF. The CDR3 DNA reads TGTGCCAGCAGCCCTCAGAACACTGAAGCTTTCTTT.